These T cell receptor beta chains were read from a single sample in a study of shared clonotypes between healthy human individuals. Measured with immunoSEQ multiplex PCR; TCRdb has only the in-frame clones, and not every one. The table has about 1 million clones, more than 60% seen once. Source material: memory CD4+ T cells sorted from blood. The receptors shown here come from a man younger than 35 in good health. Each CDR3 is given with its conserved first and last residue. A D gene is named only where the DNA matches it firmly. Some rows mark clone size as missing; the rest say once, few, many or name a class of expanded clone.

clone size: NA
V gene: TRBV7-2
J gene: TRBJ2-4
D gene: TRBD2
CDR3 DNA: TGTGCCAGCAGCCAGGCTAGCGGGGCGCGGTACATTCAGTACTTC
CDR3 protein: CASSQASGARYIQYF

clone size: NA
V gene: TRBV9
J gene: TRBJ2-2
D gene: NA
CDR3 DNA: TGTGCCAGCAGCGTTAGCGGCTACACCGGGGAGCTGTTTTTT
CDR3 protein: CASSVSGYTGELFF

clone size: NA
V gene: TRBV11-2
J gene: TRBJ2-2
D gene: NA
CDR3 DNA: TGTGCCAGCAGCTTAGAGGCAGGGTTTGGCCCCGGGGAGCTGTTTTTT
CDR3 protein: CASSLEAGFGPGELFF

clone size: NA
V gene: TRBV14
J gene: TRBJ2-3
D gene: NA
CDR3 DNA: TGTGCCAGCAGCCAAGTGTACCAGCGGACTGGATCAGATACGCAGTATTTT
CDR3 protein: CASSQVYQRTGSDTQYF

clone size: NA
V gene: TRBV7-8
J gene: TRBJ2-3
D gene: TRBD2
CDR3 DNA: TGTGCCAGCAGCTTGGTCGCGACTAGCGGGGGGATCCCCTCCCAGTATTTT
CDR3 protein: CASSLVATSGGIPSQYF

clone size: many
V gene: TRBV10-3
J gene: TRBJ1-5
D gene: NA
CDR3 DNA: TGTGCCATCAGTGATGGGCAGGGAGGTCAGCCCCAGCATTTT
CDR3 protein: CAISDGQGGQPQHF

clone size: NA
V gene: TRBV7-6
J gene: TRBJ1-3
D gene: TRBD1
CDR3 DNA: TGTGCCAGCAGCCCGGGACAGGGCGGGCACACCATATATTTT
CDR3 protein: CASSPGQGGHTIYF

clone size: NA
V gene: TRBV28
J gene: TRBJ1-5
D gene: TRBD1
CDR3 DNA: TGTGCCAGCAGCAGCGGACAGGGGATTACTCAGCCCCAGCATTTT
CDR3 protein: CASSSGQGITQPQHF

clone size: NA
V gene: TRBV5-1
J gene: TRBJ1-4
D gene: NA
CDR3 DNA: TGCGCCAGCAGCTTAAACAGGGATAATGAAAAACTGTTTTTT
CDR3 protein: CASSLNRDNEKLFF

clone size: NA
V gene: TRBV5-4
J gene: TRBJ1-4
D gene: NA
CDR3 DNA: TGTGCCAGCAGCCCGGGGGGTGTGAATGAAAAACTGTTTTTT
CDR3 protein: CASSPGGVNEKLFF

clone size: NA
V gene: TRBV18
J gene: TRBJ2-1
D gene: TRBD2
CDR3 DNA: TGTGCCAGCTCACCGACGGTAGCGGGAGGCAATGAGCAGTTCTTC
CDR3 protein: CASSPTVAGGNEQFF

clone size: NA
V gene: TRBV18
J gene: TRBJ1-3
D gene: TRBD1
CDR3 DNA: TGTGCCAGCTCACCTCCCGGGACAGGCCTTGGAAACACCATATATTTT
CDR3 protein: CASSPPGTGLGNTIYF

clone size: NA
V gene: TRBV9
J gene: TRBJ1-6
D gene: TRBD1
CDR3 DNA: TGTGCCAGCAGCGACCCAGCCGGGAAGGACAGGGGTAGATCACCCCTCCACTTT
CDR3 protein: CASSDPAGKDRGRSPLHF

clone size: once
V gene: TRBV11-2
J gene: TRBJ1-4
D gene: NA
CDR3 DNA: TGTGCCAGCAGCTTAGCGACCTCTACAACTAATGAAAAACTGTTTTTT
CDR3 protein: CASSLATSTTNEKLFF

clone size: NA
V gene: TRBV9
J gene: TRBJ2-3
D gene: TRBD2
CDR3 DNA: TGTGCCAGCAGCGTCGGGACTAGCGGGAGGGCCGTCACAGATACGCAGTATTTT
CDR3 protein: CASSVGTSGRAVTDTQYF

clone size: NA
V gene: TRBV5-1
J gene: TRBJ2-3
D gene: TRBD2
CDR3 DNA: TGCGCCAGCCACAGCGGGGGGGCGGGAGATACGCAGTATTTT
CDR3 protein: CASHSGGAGDTQYF

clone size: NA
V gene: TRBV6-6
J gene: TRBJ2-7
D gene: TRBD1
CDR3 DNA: TGTGCCAGCAGTTACTACCGGACAGGGGAGAACGAGCAGTACTTC
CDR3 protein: CASSYYRTGENEQYF

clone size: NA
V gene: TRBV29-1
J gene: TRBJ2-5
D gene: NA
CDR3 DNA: TGCAGCGTTAATCTGGGAGTGCCCCAAGAGACCCAGTACTTC
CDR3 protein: CSVNLGVPQETQYF

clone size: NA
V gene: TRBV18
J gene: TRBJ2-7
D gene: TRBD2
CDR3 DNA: TGTGCCAGCTCCGAAGGGACTAGCGGGAGTGGGTCCTACGAGCAGTACTTC
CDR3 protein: CASSEGTSGSGSYEQYF

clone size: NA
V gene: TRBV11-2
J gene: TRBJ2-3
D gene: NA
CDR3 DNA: TGTGCCAGCAGCTCCGTAGGAATCACAGATACGCAGTATTTT
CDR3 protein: CASSSVGITDTQYF

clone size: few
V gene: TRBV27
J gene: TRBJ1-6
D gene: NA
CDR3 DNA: TGTGCCAGCAGTTTGCTACTACAACGGGATTCACCCCTCCACTTT
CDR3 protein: CASSLLLQRDSPLHF

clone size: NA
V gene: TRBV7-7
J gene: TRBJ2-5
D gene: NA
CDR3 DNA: TGTGCTAGCAGCCAAGGACACTCCCAAGAGACCCAGTACTTC
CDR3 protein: CASSQGHSQETQYF

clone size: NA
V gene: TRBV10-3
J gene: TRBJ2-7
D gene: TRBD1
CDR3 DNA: TGTGCCATCAGTGGGGGGACAGGGATATACGAGCAGTACTTC
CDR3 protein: CAISGGTGIYEQYF

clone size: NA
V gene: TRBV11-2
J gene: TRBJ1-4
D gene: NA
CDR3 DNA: TGTGCCAGCAGCTTAGAGAGACAGTCAGGAAAACTGTTTTTT
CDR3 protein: CASSLERQSGKLFF

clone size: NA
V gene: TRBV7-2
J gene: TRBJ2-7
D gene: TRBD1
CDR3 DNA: TGTGCCAGCAACTCGGGACAGGGAACCTACGAGCAGTACTTC
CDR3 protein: CASNSGQGTYEQYF

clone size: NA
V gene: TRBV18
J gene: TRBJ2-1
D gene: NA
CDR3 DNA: TGTGCCAGCTCACGTGAGCAAAATGAGCAGTTCTTC
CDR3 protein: CASSREQNEQFF

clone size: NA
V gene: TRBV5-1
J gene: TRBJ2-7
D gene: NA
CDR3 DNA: TGCGCCAGCAGCCGAAGGTCACAGGGTGACGAGCAGTACTTC
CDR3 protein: CASSRRSQGDEQYF

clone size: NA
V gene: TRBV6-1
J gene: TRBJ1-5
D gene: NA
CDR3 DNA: TGTGCCAGCAGCTTACAAGGCTTCAATCAGCCCCAGCATTTT
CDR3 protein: CASSLQGFNQPQHF

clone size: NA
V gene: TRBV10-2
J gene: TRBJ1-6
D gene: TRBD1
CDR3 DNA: TGCGCCAGCAACCCACAGGGGGCGACCCCAAGTTCACCCCTCCACTTT
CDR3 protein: CASNPQGATPSSPLHF

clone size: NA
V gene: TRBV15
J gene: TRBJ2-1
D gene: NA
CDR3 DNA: TGTGCCACCAGCAGACGGGCCGGCCTAATCGGCAATGAGCAGTTCTTC
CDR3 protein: CATSRRAGLIGNEQFF

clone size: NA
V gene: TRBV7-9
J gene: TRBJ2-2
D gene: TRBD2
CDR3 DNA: TGTGCCAGCAGCTCGAGGACTAGCGGGAGGGCCCAGTTCGGGGAGCTGTTTTTT
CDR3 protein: CASSSRTSGRAQFGELFF

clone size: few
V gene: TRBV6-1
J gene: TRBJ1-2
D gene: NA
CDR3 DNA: TGTGCCAGCAGTGAGGAAAAAAACAGGGACTACGGCTACACCTTC
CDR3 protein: CASSEEKNRDYGYTF

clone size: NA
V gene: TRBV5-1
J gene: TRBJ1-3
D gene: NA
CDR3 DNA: TGCGCCAGCAGGTCCTTCCCCCTCTCTGGAAACACCATATATTTT
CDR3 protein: CASRSFPLSGNTIYF

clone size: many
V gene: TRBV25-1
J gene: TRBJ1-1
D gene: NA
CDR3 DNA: TGTGCCAGCAGTGAAATGAGGGGGTTGAACACTGAAGCTTTCTTT
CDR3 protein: CASSEMRGLNTEAFF

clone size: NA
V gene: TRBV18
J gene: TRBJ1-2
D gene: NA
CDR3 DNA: TGTGCCAGCTCGGACAGACAGGACCTGAACTATGGCTACACCTTC
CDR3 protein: CASSDRQDLNYGYTF

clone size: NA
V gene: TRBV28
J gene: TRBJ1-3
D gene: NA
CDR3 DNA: TGTGCCAGCAGTCGTAACAGGGCCTTCTCTGGAAACACCATATATTTT
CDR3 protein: CASSRNRAFSGNTIYF

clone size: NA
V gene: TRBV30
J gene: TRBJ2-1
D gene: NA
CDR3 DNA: TGTGTCTCCGGACACGGGAATGAGCAGTTCTTC
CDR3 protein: CVSGHGNEQFF

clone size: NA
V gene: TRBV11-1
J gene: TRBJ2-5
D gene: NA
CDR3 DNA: TGTGCCAGCAGCTTAGGTAGTGTGGAGACCCAGTACTTC
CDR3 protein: CASSLGSVETQYF

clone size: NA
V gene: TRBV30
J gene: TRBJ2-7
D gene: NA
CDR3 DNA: TGTGCCTGGAGTGTACAATACGAGCAGTACTTC
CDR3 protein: CAWSVQYEQYF

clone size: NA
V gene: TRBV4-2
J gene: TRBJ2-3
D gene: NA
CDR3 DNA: TGTGCCAGCAGCCAAGAGACAGATACGCAGTATTTT
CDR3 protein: CASSQETDTQYF

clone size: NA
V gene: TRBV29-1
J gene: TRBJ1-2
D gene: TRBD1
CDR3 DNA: TGCAGCGTTGAAGGCCGGGACAGGGGGTATGGCTACACCTTC
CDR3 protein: CSVEGRDRGYGYTF

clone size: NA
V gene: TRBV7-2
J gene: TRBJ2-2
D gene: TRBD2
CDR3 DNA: TGTGCCAGCACCCAAGCGGGGGGGCCTTACACCGGGGAGCTGTTTTTT
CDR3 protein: CASTQAGGPYTGELFF

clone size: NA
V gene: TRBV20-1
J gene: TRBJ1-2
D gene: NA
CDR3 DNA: TGCAGTGCTAGGCCGGGTCAGGGCTACACCTTC
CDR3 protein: CSARPGQGYTF

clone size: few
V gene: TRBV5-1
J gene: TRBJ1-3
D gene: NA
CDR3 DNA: TGCGCCAGCAGCTTGGACATTGGAAACACCATATATTTT
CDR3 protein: CASSLDIGNTIYF

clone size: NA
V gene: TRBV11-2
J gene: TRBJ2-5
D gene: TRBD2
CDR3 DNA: TGTGCCAGCAGTACTAGCGGGAAGAAGCAAGAGACCCAGTACTTC
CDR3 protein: CASSTSGKKQETQYF